These 14 T cell receptor beta chains were all obtained from the same sample, sequenced in a study of T-cell memory formation after mild COVID-19. TCRdb passed the 5' RACE reads through MiXCR, listing each CDR3 protein once. The sample yields 400,000 to 500,000 distinct CDR3 sequences, roughly 26% seen once. Specimen: PBMCs or a T cell subset sorted from them (not recorded which). Receptor source: an adult woman who had mild COVID-19 (a few samples of this study predate the infection). Cell type and time point are not known.

This chain links TRBV18 with TRBJ2-1; TRBD2 matches at 9 bases. The CDR3 is made up of 15 amino acids. CDR1 and CDR2 from the germline V gene are KGHSH and LQKENI. Losses at the gene ends were 3 bases for V and 6 bases for J; bases not matched to a gene: 6. CDR3 bases: TGTGCCAGCTCACCCCCGGGACTAGCATTCAATGAGCAGTTCTTC. Its translation: CASSPPGLAFNEQFF.

The V gene is TRBV9, the J gene TRBJ2-3; 9 bases fit TRBD1. The trim removed 3 bases at V and 1 base at J, leaving 6 bases unmatched. The CDR3 is 16 residues long. The germline CDR1 and CDR2 sequences are SGDLS and YYNGEE. CDR3 DNA sequence: TGTGCCAGCAGCGGAGGACAGGGGCATGGCACAGATACGCAGTATTTT. This codes for CASSGGQGHGTDTQYF.

This clonotype occurred a few times. The J gene is TRBJ1-2, the V gene TRBV3-1; D remains unclear. The length of the CDR3 is 14 residues. Trimming pared 0 bases from V and 1 base from J, leaving 6 bases between. Germline V gene sequence: CDR1 LGHDT, CDR2 YNNKEL (reference sequence). The CDR3 DNA reads TGTGCCAGCAGCCAAGACCTCGTTAACTATGGCTACACCTTC. Protein product: CASSQDLVNYGYTF. Based on the CDR3 plus reference TRBV3-1 and TRBJ1-2, the full variable domain is DTAVSQTPKYLVTQMGNDKSIKCEQNLGHDTMYWYKQDSKKFLKIMFSYNNKELIINETVPNRFSPKSPDKAHLNLHINSLELGDSAVYFCASSQDLVNYGYTFGSGTRLTVV.

The V call is TRBV7-9, the J call TRBJ2-1; D ambiguous. V dropped 5 bases and J dropped 3 bases, with 11 bases sitting between them. Per the germline V gene, CDR1 is SEHNR and CDR2 is FQNEAQ (reference sequence). The CDR3 contains 14 residues. This chain's CDR3 is CASSPGPYYNEQFF. The CDR3 DNA is TGTGCCAGCAGCCCGGGCCCCTACTACAATGAGCAGTTCTTC.

The chain couples TRBV5-1 to TRBJ2-5; possible D gene TRBD1, 5 bases. Germline loops: CDR1 SGHRS, CDR2 YFSETQ. This CDR3 region has 14 residues. V lost 0 bases and J lost 5, with 11 bases in between. Here the CDR3 reads CASSLEGVWETQYF. The DNA for the CDR3 is TGCGCCAGCAGCTTGGAAGGGGTTTGGGAGACCCAGTACTTC.

This clonotype appeared a few times. The chain links TRBV12-3 or TRBV12-4 to TRBJ1-1, with a weak D call TRBD1 (5 bases). V was pared by 6 bases and J by 2 bases, with 13 bases between. The CDR3 totals 14 residues. The CDR3 sequence is CASRSGHYNTEAFF. The CDR3 DNA sequence: TGTGCCAGCAGATCCGGACATTACAACACTGAAGCTTTCTTT.

V gene TRBV5-1 combines with J gene TRBJ2-1, with 9 bases aligning to TRBD2. The CDR3 loop spans 15 amino acids. V lost 0 bases and J lost 7; bases outside the gene matches: 5. From germline, CDR1 is SGHRS and CDR2 YFSETQ. The CDR3 reads CASSLGPSGKNEQFF. Written as DNA, the CDR3 is TGCGCCAGCAGCTTGGGGCCTAGCGGGAAAAATGAGCAGTTCTTC.

This chain links TRBV15 with TRBJ2-1; D is possibly TRBD2 (6 bases). The V and J ends lost 9 bases and 3 bases respectively, with 15 bases between them. This CDR3 has 14 amino acids. The germline CDR1 and CDR2 sequences are LNHNV and YYDKDF (reference sequence). The CDR3 loop is CATVSGDFYNEQFF. The CDR3 DNA sequence: TGTGCCACTGTATCGGGAGACTTCTACAATGAGCAGTTCTTC.

This sequence joins TRBV4-2 and TRBJ1-1; D is perhaps TRBD1 (5 bases). V lost 7 bases, J lost 2 bases, and 17 bases lay in between. The CDR3 consists of 15 residues. The germline CDR1 and CDR2 sequences are LGHNA and YNFKEQ. This chain's CDR3 is CASKGDLRGNTEAFF. Here the CDR3 DNA reads TGTGCCAGCAAAGGGGATTTAAGGGGAAACACTGAAGCTTTCTTT.

The genes are TRBV4-1 and TRBJ2-3, with TRBD2 identical over 8 bases. CDR1 and CDR2 from the germline V gene are MGHRA and YSYEKL. V lost 4 bases and J lost 2; bases outside the gene matches: 8. The CDR3 has 16 amino acids. CDR3 nucleotide sequence: TGCGCCAGCAGCCCCGTAAGCGGGGGAGTCACAGATACGCAGTATTTT. Protein sequence: CASSPVSGGVTDTQYF.

The chain joins TRBV6-5 to TRBJ1-1; the match to TRBD1 covers 9 bases. Trimming at V came to 5 bases and at J to 1 base, leaving 11 bases not matched to a gene. The germline V gene encodes CDR1 MNHEY and CDR2 SVGAGI. This CDR3 region has 17 residues. CDR3 sequence (DNA): TGTGCCAGCAGTCCTATCCGGGACAGGGCAAGGAACACTGAAGCTTTCTTT. It is translated as CASSPIRDRARNTEAFF.

The CDR3 spells CASSRAAFEQYF. CDR3 bases: TGTGCCAGCAGCCGGGCAGCCTTCGAGCAGTACTTC. The chain couples TRBV3-1 to TRBJ2-7; D remains ambiguous. CDR3 size: 12 residues. Trimming stripped 4 bases from V and 6 bases from J, with 10 bases between. Germline V CDR1 and CDR2: LGHDT, YNNKEL (reference sequence).

V usage is TRBV14 and J usage is TRBJ2-7; possible D gene TRBD2, 6 bases. Germline V gene lookup returns CDR1 SGHDN and CDR2 FVKESK. With 3 bases removed from V and 2 bases from J, the gap between germline ends came to 14 bases. There are 15 residues in the CDR3. The CDR3, as DNA: TGTGCCAGCAGCCAGGGTTTGGGACTTGCCTACGAGCAGTACTTC. Residues: CASSQGLGLAYEQYF.

V is TRBV29-1 and J is TRBJ1-5; D gene ambiguous. V was trimmed by 6 bases and J by 4 bases, leaving 13 bases between them. This CDR3 is built from 13 residues. The germline gives CDR1 SQVTM, CDR2 ANQGSEA. CDR3 protein: CSVLLGWNQPQHF. The CDR3 nucleotides are TGCAGCGTCTTATTGGGGTGGAATCAGCCCCAGCATTTT.